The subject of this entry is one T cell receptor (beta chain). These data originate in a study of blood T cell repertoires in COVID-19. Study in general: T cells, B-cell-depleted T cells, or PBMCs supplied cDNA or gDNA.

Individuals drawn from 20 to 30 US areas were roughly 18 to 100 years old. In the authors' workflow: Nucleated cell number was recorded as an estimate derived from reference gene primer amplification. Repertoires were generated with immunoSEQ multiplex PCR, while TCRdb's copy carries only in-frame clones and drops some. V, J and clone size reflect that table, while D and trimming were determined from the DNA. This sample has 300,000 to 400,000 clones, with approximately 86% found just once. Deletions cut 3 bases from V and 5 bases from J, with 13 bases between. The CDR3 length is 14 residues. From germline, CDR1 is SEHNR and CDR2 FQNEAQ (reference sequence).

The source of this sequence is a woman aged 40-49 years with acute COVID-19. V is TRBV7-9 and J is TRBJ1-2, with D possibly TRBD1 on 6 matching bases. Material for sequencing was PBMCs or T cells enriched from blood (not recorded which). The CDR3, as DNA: TGTGCCAGCAGCTTTTGGACAGACTTTTATGGCTACACCTTC. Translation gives CASSFWTDFYGYTF.